This TCR beta chain was obtained from a study of beta chain features in type 1 diabetes. Expressed TCRB transcripts were sequenced because the entire RNA isolate underwent reverse transcription. Sequencing was performed with immunoSEQ multiplex PCR; in TCRdb, only in-frame clones are kept and a portion is missing. This table holds around 300,000 clones, roughly 8% found once. Germline assignment: CDR1 SGHNT and CDR2 YYREEE (reference sequence). V dropped 1 base and J dropped 4; count of bases not matched to a gene: 8. This CDR3 has 16 amino acids. The receptor comes from a woman between 18 and 30 years old in good health. V gene TRBV5-4 combines with J gene TRBJ2-3; TRBD2 matches 8 bases. Sequenced input: central memory CD4+ T cells from blood. Written as DNA, the CDR3 is TGTGCCAGCAGCTTGTCTGGGACTAGGGGACCAGATACGCAGTATTTT. Protein product: CASSLSGTRGPDTQYF.